Reported below is one T cell receptor (beta chain). This sample was included in a study of CD8 T cells in Susac syndrome. Random hexamers primed reverse transcription of 0.5 to 1 ug RNA. TCRdb fed the immunoSEQ multiplex PCR reads into MiXCR, producing one record per CDR3 protein. The table lists 200,000 to 250,000 distinct CDR3 sequences, 85% to 95% of them singletons. Deletions cut 4 bases from V and 3 bases from J, with 19 bases between. The CDR3 runs to 18 residues. The sample comprised CD4+ T cells from PBMCs. This sequence joins TRBV12-3 or TRBV12-4 and TRBJ2-6, with D tentatively TRBD1 (6 bases). The TCR sequence derives from a human donor with multiple sclerosis. Here the CDR3 DNA reads TGTGCCAGCAGTTCACCGGGACAACGAACAGTTGGGGCCAACGTCCTGACTTTC. This translates into CASSSPGQRTVGANVLTF.